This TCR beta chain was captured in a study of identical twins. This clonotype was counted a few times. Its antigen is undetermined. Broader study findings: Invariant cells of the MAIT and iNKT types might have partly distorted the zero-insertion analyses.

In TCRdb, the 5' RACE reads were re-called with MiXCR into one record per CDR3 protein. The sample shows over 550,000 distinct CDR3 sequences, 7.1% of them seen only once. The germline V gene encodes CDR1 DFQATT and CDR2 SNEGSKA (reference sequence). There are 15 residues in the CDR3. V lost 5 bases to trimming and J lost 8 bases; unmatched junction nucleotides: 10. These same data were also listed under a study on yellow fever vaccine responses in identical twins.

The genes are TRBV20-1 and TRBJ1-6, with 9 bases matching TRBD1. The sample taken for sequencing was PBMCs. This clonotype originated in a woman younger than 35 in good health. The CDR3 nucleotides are TGCAGTGCTCCGGCCCCGGACAGGGGTCATTCACCCCTCCACTTT. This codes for CSAPAPDRGHSPLHF.